This is a list of T cell receptor beta chains from one sample in a study of blood T cell repertoires in COVID-19. Using immunoSEQ multiplex PCR, the repertoire was profiled, and TCRdb retains in-frame clones only, with some absent. This table has 200,000 to 300,000 clones, approximately 88% appearing once. Sequencing was done on a sample of PBMCs or T cells enriched from blood (not recorded which). The origin of the receptors is a woman aged 40-49 years who had been exposed to COVID-19. Both conserved end residues are part of each CDR3. A D gene is named only where the DNA matches it firmly. Clone size is shown for a subset of rows, as once, few, many or a class of expanded clone.

.,TRBV5-5,13,few,TRBJ1-3,TGTGCCAGCAGCACAGGATCTGGAAACACCATATATTTT,CASSTGSGNTIYF
TRBD2,TRBV29-1,12,.,TRBJ2-7,TGCAGCGTTCCTGGGAGGGTCCACGAGCAGTACTTC,CSVPGRVHEQYF
TRBD2,TRBV11-3,14,.,TRBJ2-1,TGTGCCAGCAGCTTAGTACTAGCGGGAGTTGAGCAGTTCTTC,CASSLVLAGVEQFF
TRBD2,TRBV20-1,14,.,TRBJ2-7,TGCAGTGCTAGTATATCGGGGGGGCTGGTCGAGCAGTACTTC,CSASISGGLVEQYF
TRBD2,TRBV7-3,15,.,TRBJ2-7,TGTGCCAGCAGCTTAACGGGCGGGAGCTCCTACGAGCAGTACTTC,CASSLTGGSSYEQYF
.,TRBV6-1,16,.,TRBJ1-1,TGTGCCAGCAGTGTTACTCCGGGAGGCAGGGGCGCTGAAGCTTTCTTT,CASSVTPGGRGAEAFF
TRBD2,TRBV4-2,18,.,TRBJ2-1,TGTGCCAGCGGAGATCCCAGCGGGAGTGGACCAGGGTACAATGAGCAGTTCTTC,CASGDPSGSGPGYNEQFF
.,TRBV7-9,14,.,TRBJ2-7,TGTGCCAGCAGCTTATACGCAGGCGGGTACGAGCAGTACTTC,CASSLYAGGYEQYF
.,TRBV30,12,.,TRBJ1-2,TGTGCCTGGAGTGTCACAGTTTTTGGCTACACCTTC,CAWSVTVFGYTF
TRBD2,TRBV10-2,16,.,TRBJ2-1,TGCGCCAGCAGTGAGTCAACTAGCGGGGGCCGGGGCGAGCAGTTCTTC,CASSESTSGGRGEQFF
TRBD1,TRBV18,15,once,TRBJ1-1,TGTGCCAGCTCACCATCCAGCACAGGGGACACTGAAGCTTTCTTT,CASSPSSTGDTEAFF
TRBD1,TRBV5-4,15,.,TRBJ1-2,TGTGCCAGCAGCCTGCCGGGACAGGGCATCTATGGCTACACCTTC,CASSLPGQGIYGYTF
TRBD1,TRBV5-1,16,few,TRBJ2-2,TGTGCCAGCAGACGGGACAGGGCGCAGAACACCGGGGAGCTGTTTTTT,CASRRDRAQNTGELFF
.,TRBV11-3,15,once,TRBJ1-1,TGTGCCAGCAGCTCCTACAGGGATTGGGACACTGAAGCTTTCTTT,CASSSYRDWDTEAFF
.,TRBV7-2,13,.,TRBJ2-7,TGTGCCAGCAGCTTAGCTCAGGGGGGCGAGCAGTACTTC,CASSLAQGGEQYF